The sequence of this T cell receptor beta chain was determined in a study of T-cell memory formation after mild COVID-19. Findings and caveats of the study: Clones that contracted from day 15 to 85 were balanced CD4/CD8, while later expanders leaned CD4+. Researchers could not confirm that second-wave clones peaking on day 37 targeted SARS-CoV-2. For contracting clones, CD4+ ones sat mainly in CM and EM, CD8+ in EMRA.

CDR3 size: 12 residues. V was cut by 10 bases and J by 3 bases, with 13 bases left in between. CDR1 and CDR2 from the germline V gene are MNHNY and SVGAGI (reference sequence). With constant-segment primers, 5'RACE yielded cDNA libraries of TCR alpha and TCR beta that carried sample barcodes and UMIs. Via MiXCR, TCRdb re-called the 5' RACE reads, giving one row per CDR3 protein. Here the sample spans around 300,000 distinct CDR3 sequences, roughly an eighth being singletons. This clonotype was detected many times. Its antigen is unidentified. This TCR derives from a man aged 18-30 years who had mild COVID-19 (a few samples of this study predate the infection). Cell type and time point are not known. The V gene is TRBV6-6, the J gene TRBJ2-7; TRBD2 is a possible D gene (5 bases). Specimen: PBMCs or a T cell subset sorted from them (not recorded which). CDR3 nucleotides: TGTGCCACCTTCGCGGGCCTCTACGAGCAGTACTTC. This encodes CATFAGLYEQYF.